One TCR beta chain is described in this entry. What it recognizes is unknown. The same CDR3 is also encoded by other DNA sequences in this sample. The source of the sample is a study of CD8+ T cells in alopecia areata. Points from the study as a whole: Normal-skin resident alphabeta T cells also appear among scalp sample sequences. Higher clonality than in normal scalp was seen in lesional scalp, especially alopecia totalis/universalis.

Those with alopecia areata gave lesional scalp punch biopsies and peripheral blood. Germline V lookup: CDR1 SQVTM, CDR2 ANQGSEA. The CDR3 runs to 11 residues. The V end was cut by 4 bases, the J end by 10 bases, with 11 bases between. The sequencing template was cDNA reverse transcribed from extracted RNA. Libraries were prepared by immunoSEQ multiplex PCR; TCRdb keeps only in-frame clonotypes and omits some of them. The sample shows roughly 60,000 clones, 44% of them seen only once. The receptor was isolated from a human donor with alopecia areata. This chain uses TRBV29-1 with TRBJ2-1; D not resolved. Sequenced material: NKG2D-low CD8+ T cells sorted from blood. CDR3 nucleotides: TGCAGCGTTGGCCTGGCAAGGGAGCAGTTCTTC. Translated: CSVGLAREQFF.